The present TCR beta chain was sequenced within a study of T cell clonotyping in hematopoietic cell transplantation. For this clone: Antigen specificity is unknown.

Study-level points and caveats: CD4 and CD8 repertoire contributions could not be separated without sorting. Higher Inverse Simpson Index values in graft donor and pretransplant recipient predicted broader posttransplant TCR diversity. Few recipient clonotypes overlapped donors; over 95% were de novo at given depth.

Deletions cut 5 bases from V and 8 bases from J, with 12 bases between. Looked up from germline, CDR1 is MDHEN and CDR2 is SYDVKM. The CDR3 loop spans 12 amino acids. Recipients were bled about 28 days pretransplant and at posttransplant days 30, 100, 180. Using immunoSEQ multiplex PCR, the repertoire was profiled, and TCRdb retains in-frame clones only, with some absent. The repertoire has thousands of clones, 95% to 96% of them found once; the top ten carry 0.45%. V usage is TRBV28 and J usage is TRBJ1-2, with D possibly TRBD1 on 6 matching bases. This sequence was found in a male patient aged 35-55 years who had an allogeneic stem cell transplant from a related donor, so the T cells may come from the graft donor. Some clones in this sample may be carry-over from other donors' samples. The sample consisted of PBMCs, taken 30 days after allogeneic stem cell transplant. DNA of the CDR3: TGTGCCAGCAGTCTACAGGGCTGGGGCTACACCTTC. It codes for CASSLQGWGYTF.